This TCR beta chain derives from a study of cytomegalovirus exposure and HLA in healthy donors. For this clone: Its antigen remains unidentified.

Study-level points and caveats: In a later analysis, productive TCRs from donors in an Asian-associated ancestry cluster reportedly carried fewer N-insertions than the cohort mean. Judged likely to be a sequencing artifact was a cluster of highly shared sequence variants. Being productive about 87% or about 30% of the time was typical of most TCR beta V segments in an earlier analysis.

This PCR relied on a set of 60 Vbeta primers and 13 Jbeta primers. Libraries were prepared by immunoSEQ multiplex PCR; TCRdb keeps only in-frame clonotypes and omits some of them. The data show fewer than 200,000 clones, 75% to 85% seen once. Trimming pared 0 bases from V and 1 base from J, leaving 5 bases between. The CDR3 is made up of 14 amino acids. Germline assignment: CDR1 SGDLS and CDR2 YYNGEE. Source material: PBMCs. The chain combines TRBV9 with TRBJ1-5; D unclear. This clonotype was sampled from a male donor in good health and CMV-seropositive. This chain's CDR3 is CASSVGGSNQPQHF. CDR3 DNA: TGTGCCAGCAGCGTAGGAGGGAGCAATCAGCCCCAGCATTTT.